The 32 T cell receptor beta chains listed next were all sequenced from one sample in a study of shared clonotypes between healthy human individuals. This table comes from immunoSEQ multiplex PCR, and its TCRdb copy is limited to in-frame clones, with some not included. Among a few million clones, over 90% were seen once, and the ten largest hold under 0.45%. The specimen was naive CD4+ T cells from PBMCs. Subset: CD45RA+ positively selected. The receptors shown here come from a man aged 18-30 years in good health. Some clones in this sample may be carry-over from other donors' samples.

As regards this clone: This CDR3 is also generated by other DNA sequences in the sample. The rearrangement links TRBV6-4 to TRBJ2-3; 8 nucleotides align to TRBD2. This CDR3 region has 15 residues. Germline trimming cut 2 bases from V and 1 base from J; bases unmatched to any gene: 2. Germline CDR1 reads MRHNA; CDR2 reads SNTAGT. The chain's CDR3 is CASSDRAGGTDTQYF. The CDR3 DNA follows: TGTGCCAGCAGTGACCGAGCGGGAGGCACAGATACGCAGTATTTT.

This clone was seen a single time. V and J are TRBV7-3 and TRBJ2-1, with D possibly called TRBD1 or TRBD2 (5 bases each). CDR1 and CDR2 from the germline V gene are SGHTA and FQGTGA. This CDR3 has 21 amino acids. Deletions cut 1 base from V and 0 bases from J, with 25 bases between. DNA of the CDR3: TGTGCCAGCAGCTTAAGAGGAGGCGGCAGGGAAAAAAGATCCTCCTACAATGAGCAGTTCTTC. This sequence encodes CASSLRGGGREKRSSYNEQFF.

With respect to this clone: The same CDR3 also results from other DNA sequences found in this sample. The V call is TRBV2, the J call TRBJ2-1, with D maybe TRBD2 (5 bases). The CDR3 length is 15 residues. V lost 4 bases and J lost 1, with 11 bases in between. CDR1 is SNHLY and CDR2 is FYNNEI in the germline V gene. The CDR3 DNA follows: TGTGCCAGCAGTGGAGCGGCCCGATCCTACAATGAGCAGTTCTTC. Protein product: CASSGAARSYNEQFF.

J is TRBJ1-2 and V is TRBV28, with D possibly being TRBD1 (5 bases). Germline V CDR1 and CDR2: MDHEN, SYDVKM. V lost 6 bases, J lost 2 bases, and 19 bases lay in between. The CDR3 loop spans 16 amino acids. In DNA form, the CDR3 reads TGTGCCAGCAGCGTATACCACGCGGGGCCCAACTATGGCTACACCTTC. The encoded protein is CASSVYHAGPNYGYTF.

The CDR3 nucleotides are TGTGCCAGCAAAGGCGTCACAGGGGCCGTCTCTGGAAACACCATATATTTT. Residues: CASKGVTGAVSGNTIYF. V gene TRBV28 combines with J gene TRBJ1-3; TRBD1 matches at 7 bases. Germline CDR1 is MDHEN and CDR2 is SYDVKM. The CDR3 is 17 amino acids. V shed 7 bases, J shed 0 bases, and the junction held 12 bases outside the gene matches.

The chain has TRBV15 and TRBJ2-7, with TRBD1 as a possible D gene (5 bases). The germline V gene has CDR1 LNHNV and CDR2 YYDKDF (reference sequence). Trimming stripped 4 bases from V and 7 bases from J, with 14 bases between. This CDR3 region has 13 residues. The CDR3 nucleotides are TGTGCCACCAGCATCCGGCAGGGAAATGAGCAGTACTTC. Its translation: CATSIRQGNEQYF.

The rearrangement links TRBV6-6 to TRBJ2-7; 10 bases agree with TRBD2. Germline V CDR1 and CDR2: MNHNY, SVGAGI (reference sequence). The V gene end was trimmed by 4 bases and the J gene end by 3 bases; junction bases not matched to a gene: 6. There are 15 residues in the CDR3. This CDR3 is CASSSGSSGSYEQYF. The CDR3 region has the DNA TGTGCCAGCAGTTCCGGCTCTAGCGGGAGCTACGAGCAGTACTTC.

V gene TRBV28 combines with J gene TRBJ1-3; a weak D match, TRBD1 (6 bases). This CDR3 has 14 residues. Germline-derived CDR1 and CDR2 are MDHEN and SYDVKM. Deletions cut 3 bases from V and 6 bases from J, with 12 bases between. CDR3 DNA sequence: TGTGCCAGCAGTTTTGAGTGGGGGGCAAACACCATATATTTT. This sequence encodes CASSFEWGANTIYF.

V gene TRBV5-1 combines with J gene TRBJ2-3, with D possibly TRBD1 on 6 matching bases. This CDR3 is 13 amino acids long. Trimming removed 7 bases from V and 4 bases from J, with 13 bases in between. CDR1 SGHRS and CDR2 YFSETQ come from the germline V gene. As DNA, the CDR3 is TGCGCCAGCGTTGAACAGGGAGCAGATACGCAGTATTTT. Its protein product is CASVEQGADTQYF.

This chain connects TRBV19 to TRBJ1-2; D is undetermined. CDR3 length: 12 residues. V was trimmed by 5 bases and J by 8 bases, leaving 12 bases between them. Per germline, CDR1 LNHDA and CDR2 SQIVND (reference sequence). CDR3 nucleotides: TGTGCCAGTAGTGATCAATTGATAGGCTACACCTTC. Translated: CASSDQLIGYTF.

Turning to this clone: The same CDR3 can be traced to other DNA sequences in this sample. The gene calls are TRBV28 and TRBJ2-5, with 8 bases that match TRBD2. CDR3 length equals 14 residues. V gave up 7 bases and J gave up 5 bases; unmatched junction bases: 9. In germline, CDR1 is MDHEN, CDR2 SYDVKM. The CDR3 here is CASTPGGGRETQYF. As DNA, the CDR3 is TGTGCCAGCACCCCTGGGGGCGGGAGGGAGACCCAGTACTTC.

This clone was seen a few times. The chain couples TRBV6-5 to TRBJ1-1, with TRBD1 as a possible D gene (6 bases). In germline, CDR1 is MNHEY, CDR2 SVGAGI. CDR3 length equals 15 residues. The germline V and J ends were trimmed by 2 bases and 1 base, with 11 bases remaining between them. The CDR3 sequence is CASSYAGHRNTEAFF. Written as DNA, the CDR3 is TGTGCCAGCAGTTACGCGGGACACAGGAACACTGAAGCTTTCTTT.

The J gene is TRBJ1-5, the V gene TRBV2, with D uncertain. The CDR3 sequence is 12 residues long. Germline CDR1 and CDR2: SNHLY and FYNNEI. V lost 7 bases and J lost 0, with 4 bases in between. The chain's CDR3 is CASKYSNQPQHF. CDR3 sequence (DNA): TGTGCCAGCAAGTATAGCAATCAGCCCCAGCATTTT.

This rearrangement joins TRBV30 to TRBJ1-2; D is undetermined. The CDR3 length is 14 residues. Trimming cost V 0 bases and J 6 bases, with 14 bases left between them. Looked up from germline, CDR1 is GTSNPN and CDR2 is SVGIG (reference sequence). The chain's CDR3 is CAWSVSQTIDGYTF. CDR3 coding DNA: TGTGCCTGGAGTGTCAGCCAGACAATTGATGGCTACACCTTC.

Note on this clone: The same CDR3 can be traced to other DNA sequences in this sample. The V call is TRBV10-3, the J call TRBJ2-7, with TRBD2 matching over 10 bases. Germline V gives CDR1 ENHRY, CDR2 SYGVKD. V lost 2 bases to trimming and J lost 4 bases; unmatched junction nucleotides: 2. The CDR3 runs 14 residues. For the CDR3, the DNA is TGTGCCATCAGTGAGAGCGGGAGGGCTTACGAGCAGTACTTC. It is translated as CAISESGRAYEQYF.

The CDR3 here is CASSFSGTSNNEQFF. As DNA, the CDR3 is TGTGCCAGCAGTTTCTCCGGGACTAGCAACAATGAGCAGTTCTTC. The gene calls are TRBV28 and TRBJ2-1, with 9 bases lining up with TRBD2. Germline CDR1 MDHEN, CDR2 SYDVKM. CDR3 length: 15 amino acids. V lost 3 bases, J lost 5 bases, and 5 bases stayed unmatched.

This chain connects TRBV7-3 to TRBJ2-2; 7 positions match TRBD1. V gave up 3 bases and J gave up 7 bases; unmatched junction bases: 5. The CDR3 runs 14 residues. From germline, CDR1 is SGHTA and CDR2 FQGTGA. CDR3 region: CASSLRQGFGELFF. The DNA for the CDR3 is TGTGCCAGCAGCTTGAGACAGGGATTCGGGGAGCTGTTTTTT.

This rearrangement joins TRBV6-6 to TRBJ2-1, with 11 nucleotides matching TRBD2. The CDR3 spans 16 residues. CDR1 and CDR2 (germline): MNHNY, SVGAGI (reference sequence). With V trimmed by 5 bases and J by 2 bases, 5 bases remained unmatched. The CDR3 loop reads CASSPTSGSAYNEQFF. The CDR3 coding sequence is TGTGCCAGCAGTCCTACTAGCGGGAGCGCCTACAATGAGCAGTTCTTC.

The chain employs TRBV4-1 and TRBJ2-1, with D perhaps TRBD2 (6 bases). The CDR3 has 16 amino acids. Trimming stripped 5 bases from V and 8 bases from J, with 22 bases between. Germline loops: CDR1 MGHRA, CDR2 YSYEKL. The CDR3 loop is CASSAPAGTQGDEQFF. DNA of the CDR3: TGCGCCAGCAGCGCGCCCGCCGGGACTCAAGGGGATGAGCAGTTCTTC.

This clone was counted a single time. The J gene is TRBJ2-5, the V gene TRBV9; maybe TRBD1 (6 bases). Germline CDR1 is SGDLS and CDR2 is YYNGEE. Trimming removed 1 base from V and 2 bases from J, with 12 bases in between. The length of the CDR3 is 15 residues. The CDR3 bases are TGTGCCAGCAGCGTAACCCCGGGACAACAAGAGACCCAGTACTTC. Translation gives CASSVTPGQQETQYF.

In this sample, this clone turned up once. This chain connects TRBV7-2 to TRBJ1-2, with 7 bases identical to TRBD1. The germline gives CDR1 SGHTA, CDR2 FQGNSA. The J segment lost 7 bases and the V segment lost 2 bases, leaving 13 bases of the junction unmatched. This CDR3 is built from 16 residues. CDR3 nucleotide sequence: TGTGCCAGCAGCTTATCCCATCAGGGGGATTGGGGTGGCTACACCTTC. Translated: CASSLSHQGDWGGYTF.

The chain carries TRBV7-3 and TRBJ2-6; no clear D. Germline V gene sequence: CDR1 SGHTA, CDR2 FQGTGA. Trimming left V 0 bases short and J 1 base short, with 7 bases between. The CDR3 contains 16 residues. CDR3: CASSLTVSSGANVLTF. The CDR3 bases are TGTGCCAGCAGCTTAACAGTATCGTCTGGGGCCAACGTCCTGACTTTC.

The chain has TRBV6-6 and TRBJ2-7, with 11 bases identical to TRBD1. Germline V gene lookup returns CDR1 MNHNY and CDR2 SVGAGI (reference sequence). The CDR3 extends over 15 amino acids. V was pared by 0 bases and J by 5 bases, with 3 bases of the junction left unmatched. The CDR3 DNA sequence: TGTGCCAGCAGTTACTCGTGGACAGGGGGCCACGAGCAGTACTTC. This sequence encodes CASSYSWTGGHEQYF.

A word on this clone: Because the CDR3 is missing its conserved closing phenylalanine or tryptophan, this is likely a read error. The DNA is omitted, as the CDR3 cannot be located on it reliably, and the CDR3 follows TCRdb's listing. The chain carries TRBV5-1 and TRBJ1-2. Germline V gene lookup returns CDR1 SGHRS and CDR2 YFSETQ. The CDR3 spans 12 amino acids, including both terminal residues. CDR3 amino acids: CASSLSGDRWDV.

The rearrangement joins TRBV28 to TRBJ1-4; D is uncertain. From germline, CDR1 is MDHEN and CDR2 SYDVKM. CDR3 length: 16 amino acids. Deletions cut 3 bases from V and 7 bases from J, with 18 bases between. CDR3 sequence (DNA): TGTGCCAGCAGTTTGGGTGGCCCGTCTACCGGTGAAAAACTGTTTTTT. Translation gives CASSLGGPSTGEKLFF.

The CDR3 loop reads CASSTVDRGNQPQHF. As DNA, the CDR3 is TGTGCCAGCAGCACAGTCGACAGGGGGAATCAGCCCCAGCATTTT. This sequence joins TRBV5-5 and TRBJ1-5, with 9 bases matching TRBD1. CDR3 length equals 15 residues. V lost 4 bases to trimming and J lost 4 bases; unmatched junction nucleotides: 6. Germline CDR1 and CDR2: SGHKS and YYEKEE (reference sequence).

Concerning this clone itself: The sample carries other DNA sequences with the same CDR3. J is TRBJ2-1 and V is TRBV18, with 12 bases matching TRBD2. V lost 3 bases, J lost 4 bases, and 4 bases stayed unmatched. This CDR3 has 16 residues. The V gene's germline CDR1 is KGHSH and CDR2 LQKENI. In DNA, the CDR3 is TGTGCCAGCTCACCCCCTCTAGCGGGAGGGTACAATGAGCAGTTCTTC. Translated: CASSPPLAGGYNEQFF.

This sequence joins TRBV2 and TRBJ2-5, with 15 bases matching TRBD2. The CDR3 totals 14 residues. Germline V CDR1 and CDR2: SNHLY, FYNNEI. The junction had 0 bases not matched to a gene; V was cut back by 6 bases and J by 4 bases. CDR3 coding DNA: TGTGCCAGCAGGGGACTAGCGGGAGGAGAGACCCAGTACTTC. Its translation is CASRGLAGGETQYF.

V and J are TRBV6-1 and TRBJ2-3, with 14 bases lining up with TRBD2. CDR1 is MNHNS, CDR2 SASEGT, per germline. V lost 4 bases, J lost 5 bases, and 5 bases stayed unmatched. The CDR3 is made up of 16 amino acids. CDR3 in DNA: TGTGCCAGCAGTGTAGGGACTAGCGGGAGTATAGATACGCAGTATTTT. Amino acid sequence: CASSVGTSGSIDTQYF.

The gene calls are TRBV28 and TRBJ1-1; D is unclear. V lost 3 bases and J lost 2, with 13 bases in between. CDR1 is MDHEN and CDR2 is SYDVKM in the germline V gene. The length of the CDR3 is 15 residues. CDR3 nucleotides: TGTGCCAGCAGTTTGGGAGCAAGAGTAAACACTGAAGCTTTCTTT. Translating it yields CASSLGARVNTEAFF.

J is TRBJ2-3 and V is TRBV5-4; TRBD2 aligns across 7 bases. V was clipped by 4 bases and J by 4 bases; unmatched bases: 9. The germline CDR1 and CDR2 sequences are SGHNT and YYREEE (reference sequence). This CDR3 has 15 residues. CDR3 nucleotide sequence: TGTGCCAGCAGCCTGGCGGGAGATCAAGCAGATACGCAGTATTTT. Protein product: CASSLAGDQADTQYF.

V gene TRBV7-2 combines with J gene TRBJ2-1, with TRBD2 matching 8 bases. The germline CDR1 and CDR2 sequences are SGHTA and FQGNSA. The junction had 11 bases not matched to a gene; V was cut back by 1 base and J by 0 bases. The CDR3 covers 19 residues. CDR3 protein: CASSLGELAALASYNEQFF. CDR3 nucleotide sequence: TGTGCCAGCAGCTTAGGGGAACTAGCGGCATTAGCCTCCTACAATGAGCAGTTCTTC.